The clone carrying this TCR beta chain came up a few times. Its antigen is unknown. All gene names here are mouse names. Read sequence stops 4 residues before the CDR3 end, and the germline J gene provides the missing end. The sample is drawn from a study of CD8+ T cells in alopecia areata. Across the study: Approximately 6-11-week-old female C3H/HeJ mice were grafted with skin from spontaneously alopecic roughly 6-12-month-old C3H/HeJ graft donors.

RNA was isolated and reverse transcribed to cDNA, the sequencing template. Method: immunoSEQ multiplex PCR; TCRdb's copy keeps in-frame clones and lacks some. This repertoire lists around 110,000 clones without singletons; roughly 21% sits in the top ten. This CDR3 is 14 amino acids long. Germline V gives CDR1 FNHDT, CDR2 SITEND (reference sequence). Findings and limits, study-wide: Compared with mice, patients displayed less clear TCR sharing, possibly for HLA-related reasons. Normal scalp had lower clonality than lesional scalp, with alopecia totalis/universalis lesions showing this most strongly. In scalp samples, resident alphabeta T cells of normal skin are also sequenced.

The J gene is TRBJ2-1, the V gene TRBV19, with 9 nucleotides matching TRBD1. Sequencing was performed on lesional skin. The clonotype originates from a C3H/HeJ mouse with alopecia areata. The strain's MHC type: H2-k. CDR3 DNA (partial): TGTGCCAGCAGCACGGGACAGGGAGGGGCT. Translation gives CASSTGQGGA. The complete CDR3 sequence is CASSTGQGGAEQFF.